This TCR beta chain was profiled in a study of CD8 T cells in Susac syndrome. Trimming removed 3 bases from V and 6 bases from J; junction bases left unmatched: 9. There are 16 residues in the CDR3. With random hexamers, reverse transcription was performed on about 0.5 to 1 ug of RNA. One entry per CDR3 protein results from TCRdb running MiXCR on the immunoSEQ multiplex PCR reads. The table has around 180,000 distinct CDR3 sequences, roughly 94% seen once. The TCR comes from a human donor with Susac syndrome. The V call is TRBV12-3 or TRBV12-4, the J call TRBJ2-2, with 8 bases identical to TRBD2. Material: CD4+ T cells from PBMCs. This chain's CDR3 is CASSFDRGGRSGELFF. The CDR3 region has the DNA TGTGCCAGCAGTTTCGATCGGGGGGGCCGGTCCGGGGAGCTGTTTTTT.